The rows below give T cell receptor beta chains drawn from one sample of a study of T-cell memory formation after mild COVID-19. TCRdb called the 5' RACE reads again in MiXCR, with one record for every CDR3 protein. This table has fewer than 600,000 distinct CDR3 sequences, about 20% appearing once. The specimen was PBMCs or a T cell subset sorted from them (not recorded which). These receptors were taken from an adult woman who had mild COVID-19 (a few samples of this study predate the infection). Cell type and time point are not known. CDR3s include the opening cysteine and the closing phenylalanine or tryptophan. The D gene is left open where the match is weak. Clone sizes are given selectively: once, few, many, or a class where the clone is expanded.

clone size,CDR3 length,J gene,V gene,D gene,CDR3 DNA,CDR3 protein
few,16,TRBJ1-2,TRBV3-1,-,TGTGCCAGCAGCCAAGATGGGTTGCGGACTCCATATGGCTACACCTTC,CASSQDGLRTPYGYTF
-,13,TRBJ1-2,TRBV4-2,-,TGTGGCAGCAGCCAAGAGAACGGCTATGGCTACACCTTC,CGSSQENGYGYTF
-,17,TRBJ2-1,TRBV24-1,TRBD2,TGTGCCACCAGTGATCCCGGGACTAGCGAGGGTTACAATGAGCAGTTCTTC,CATSDPGTSEGYNEQFF
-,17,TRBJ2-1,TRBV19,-,TGTGCCAGTAGTAGGGGCCGACCGACGCTCCTGTACAATGAGCAGTTCTTC,CASSRGRPTLLYNEQFF
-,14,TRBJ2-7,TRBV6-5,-,TGTGCCAGCAGTTACTCGGAACGGTCCTACGAGCAGTACTTC,CASSYSERSYEQYF
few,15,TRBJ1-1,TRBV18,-,TGTGCCAGCTCACCGGGGCCGGGGGGGTACACTGAAGCTTTCTTT,CASSPGPGGYTEAFF
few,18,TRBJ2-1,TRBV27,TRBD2,TGTGCCAGCGTCGGACTAGCGGGAGATGTAGGTTCGGGTAATGAGCAGTTCTTC,CASVGLAGDVGSGNEQFF
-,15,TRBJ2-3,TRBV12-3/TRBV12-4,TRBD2,TGTGCCAGCAGTTTTCTGGGGGAGGGCCGAGATACGCAGTATTTT,CASSFLGEGRDTQYF
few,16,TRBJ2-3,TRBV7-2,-,TGTGCCAGCAGCTTAGCCTTGCTAGATACAAGAAATACGCAGTATTTT,CASSLALLDTRNTQYF
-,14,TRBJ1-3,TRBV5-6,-,TGTGCCAGCAGCTTGAGAGGACAGGGAAACACCATATATTTT,CASSLRGQGNTIYF
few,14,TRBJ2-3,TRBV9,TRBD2,TGTGCCAGCAGCGCGACTAGCGGGGTGGATACGCAGTATTTT,CASSATSGVDTQYF
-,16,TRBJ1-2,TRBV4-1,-,TGCGCCAGCAGCCAATCGCGGGAAGGGCTCAACTATGGCTACACCTTC,CASSQSREGLNYGYTF
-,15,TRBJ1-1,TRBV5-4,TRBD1,TGTGCCAGCAGCTTGCCGGGACAGGAGAACACTGAAGCTTTCTTT,CASSLPGQENTEAFF
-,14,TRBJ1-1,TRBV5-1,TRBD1,TGCGCTTCGGGACAGTCAGTTCCCAGCACTGAAGCTTTCTTT,CASGQSVPSTEAFF
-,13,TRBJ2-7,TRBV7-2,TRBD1,TGTGCCAGCAGCTCCCGACAGGGGGTCGAGCAGTACTTC,CASSSRQGVEQYF
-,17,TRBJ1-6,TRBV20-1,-,TGCAGTGCTAGACCCCCCGACCGGGGGGCCGGAAATTCACCCCTCCACTTT,CSARPPDRGAGNSPLHF
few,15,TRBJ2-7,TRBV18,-,TGTGCCAGCTCACCGAGGCAGGGTGAAATCTACGAGCAGTACTTC,CASSPRQGEIYEQYF
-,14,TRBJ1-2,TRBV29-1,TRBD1,TGCAGCGTTACGAACAGGGGTCCTAACTATGGCTACACCTTC,CSVTNRGPNYGYTF
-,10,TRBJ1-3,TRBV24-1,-,TGTGCCACCCGAGGGCGGGACGTGGGATTT,CATRGRDVGF
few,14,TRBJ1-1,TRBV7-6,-,TGTGCCAGCAGCTTAGGGCCAAGCCCCACTGAAGCTTTCTTT,CASSLGPSPTEAFF
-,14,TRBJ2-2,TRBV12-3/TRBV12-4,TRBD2,TGTGCCACGCAGCGGGGGGGGAACACCGGGGAGCTGTTTTTT,CATQRGGNTGELFF
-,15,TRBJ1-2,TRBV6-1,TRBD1,TGTGCCAGCAGTTACAGGGGGAAGGATAGCTATGGCTACACCTTC,CASSYRGKDSYGYTF
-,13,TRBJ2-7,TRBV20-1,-,TGCAGTGCTAGACAGGGAGGTTCCTACGAGCAGTACTTC,CSARQGGSYEQYF
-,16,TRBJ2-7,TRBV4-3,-,TGCGCCAGCAGCCAAGATCTGGCTGGGGTCAATTACGAGCAGTACTTC,CASSQDLAGVNYEQYF
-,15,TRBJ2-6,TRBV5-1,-,TGCGCCAGCAGCACCCTCTCTGCAGGGGCCAACGTCCTGACTTTC,CASSTLSAGANVLTF
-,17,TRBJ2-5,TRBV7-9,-,TGTGCCAGCAGGCGAGGATATCGCGGTGACGAAAGAGATACCCAGTACTTC,CASRRGYRGDERDTQYF
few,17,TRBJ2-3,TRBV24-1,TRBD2,TGTGCCACCAGTGACCAGGGACTAGCGGGAGTCACAGATACGCAGTATTTT,CATSDQGLAGVTDTQYF
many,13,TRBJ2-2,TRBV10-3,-,TGTGCCATCAGGGACAGCCCCACCGGGGAGCTGTTTTTT,CAIRDSPTGELFF
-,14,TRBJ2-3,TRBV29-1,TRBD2,TGCAGCGTTGAAAGCGGGGGTGGCACAGATACGCAGTATTTT,CSVESGGGTDTQYF
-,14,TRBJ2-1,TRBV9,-,TGTGCCAGCAACCAGAGGGGGGCCTACAATGAGCAGTTCTTC,CASNQRGAYNEQFF
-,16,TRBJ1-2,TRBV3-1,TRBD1,TGTGCCAGCAGCCAAGGGTGGCAGGGGGCTGTCTATGGCTACACCTTC,CASSQGWQGAVYGYTF
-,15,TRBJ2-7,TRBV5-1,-,TGCGCCAGCAGCTCGCAACGACAGAGGCCCTACGAGCAGTACTTC,CASSSQRQRPYEQYF
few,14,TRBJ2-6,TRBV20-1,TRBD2,TGCAGTGCTAGAGATCCCGGGGGGGTGAACGTCCTGACTTTC,CSARDPGGVNVLTF
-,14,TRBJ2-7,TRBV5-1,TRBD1,TGCGCCAGCAGCATCAGACAGGGGGCCTACGAGCAGTACTTC,CASSIRQGAYEQYF
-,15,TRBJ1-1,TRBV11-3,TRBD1,TGTGCCAGCAGCATACAGGGGGCGAAGGACACTGAAGCTTTCTTT,CASSIQGAKDTEAFF
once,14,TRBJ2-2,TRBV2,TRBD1,TGTGCCAGCAGTCGACAGGGCGGCACCGGGGAGCTGTTTTTT,CASSRQGGTGELFF
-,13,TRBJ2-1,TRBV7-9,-,TGTGCCAGTACTCACGCGCTAGACAATGAGCAGTTCTTC,CASTHALDNEQFF
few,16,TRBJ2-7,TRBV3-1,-,TGTGCCAGCAGCCAAGAGGAGGGGCCGAGCTCCTACGAGCAGTACTTC,CASSQEEGPSSYEQYF
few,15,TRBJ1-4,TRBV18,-,TGTGCCAGCTCACCGCCCAGGGCAACTAATGAAAAACTGTTTTTT,CASSPPRATNEKLFF
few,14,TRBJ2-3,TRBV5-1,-,TGCGCCAGCAGCTTGGAATCAGTCACAGATACGCAGTATTTT,CASSLESVTDTQYF
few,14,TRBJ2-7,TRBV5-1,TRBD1,TGCGCCAGCAGCCTAGGGACAGTCCGCTACGAGCAGTACTTC,CASSLGTVRYEQYF
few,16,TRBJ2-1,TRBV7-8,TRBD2,TGTGCCAGCAGCTTAGTTTTAGCGGGAGGAGGCAATGAGCAGTTCTTC,CASSLVLAGGGNEQFF
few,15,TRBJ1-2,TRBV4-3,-,TGCGCCAGCAGCCAAGGTCGCCCGGATCGCTATGGCTACACCTTC,CASSQGRPDRYGYTF